The clone carrying this TCR beta chain has a handful of counts. Antigen specificity is unknown. A J-beta primer mix and a sample-barcoded 5' primer were used in a second PCR of about 7 to 11 cycles. MiXCR, applied by TCRdb to the 5' RACE reads, yields one record per CDR3 protein. This sample has around 800,000 distinct CDR3 sequences, with about 42% found just once. This sample was included in a study of blood T cells in healthy people across ages. Notes on the study in general: Diversity estimates from one million T cells were considered underestimates.

Looked up from germline, CDR1 is SQVTM and CDR2 is ANQGSEA. CDR3 length equals 19 residues. The V and J ends lost 5 bases and 0 bases, in that order; junction bases with no gene match: 14. The TCR originated in a man older than 75 in good health. The chain links TRBV29-1 to TRBJ2-6; 9 nucleotides match TRBD1. Sequencing used blood. CDR3 residues: CSVLTHRTGVFSGANVLTF. The DNA of the CDR3 is TGCAGCGTTTTGACGCATAGGACAGGGGTTTTCTCTGGGGCCAACGTCCTGACTTTC.